These 26 T cell receptor beta chains were all obtained from the same sample, sequenced in a study of shared clonotypes between healthy human individuals. This table comes from immunoSEQ multiplex PCR, and its TCRdb copy is limited to in-frame clones, with some not included. This table holds 2 million to 2.5 million clones, 95% found once. Input material: naive CD4+ T cells sorted from blood. The sample's subset: CD45RA+ positively selected. The receptors derive from a man younger than 30 in good health.

The chain has TRBV10-3 and TRBJ1-5; D is undetermined. Germline CDR1 is ENHRY and CDR2 is SYGVKD. The CDR3 contains 12 residues. The V gene lost 11 bases and the J gene lost 4 bases, with 12 bases spanning the gap. CDR3 amino acids: CAARTVNQPQHF. In DNA form, the CDR3 reads TGTGCCGCACGGACGGTAAATCAGCCCCAGCATTTT.

This chain joins TRBV6-1 and TRBJ2-7; 8 nucleotides agree with TRBD1. This CDR3 is built from 13 residues. V was clipped by 6 bases and J by 4 bases; unmatched bases: 5. Looked up from germline, CDR1 is MNHNS and CDR2 is SASEGT. Here the CDR3 DNA reads TGTGCCAGCAGCCTTCAGGGGGCATACGAGCAGTACTTC. Encoded protein: CASSLQGAYEQYF.

This chain links TRBV5-1 with TRBJ1-6; no firm D call. The CDR3 is 15 amino acids. CDR1 and CDR2 from the germline V gene are SGHRS and YFSETQ. Trimming took 0 bases from V and 9 from J, leaving 13 bases between them. The CDR3 protein is CASSLEGRLGSPLHF. CDR3 DNA sequence: TGCGCCAGCAGCTTGGAGGGCAGGCTAGGTTCACCCCTCCACTTT.

The chain is built from TRBV11-2 and TRBJ1-2; D not certain. Per the germline V gene, CDR1 is SGHAT and CDR2 is FQNNGV. Deletions cut 0 bases from V and 6 bases from J, with 11 bases between. The CDR3 has 14 amino acids. This CDR3 is CASSLDTGIHGYTF. As DNA, the CDR3 is TGTGCCAGCAGCTTAGACACGGGCATCCATGGCTACACCTTC.

The rearrangement joins TRBV27 to TRBJ1-1, with 7 bases identical to TRBD1. The CDR3 loop spans 14 amino acids. V shed 8 bases, J shed 7 bases, and the junction held 13 bases outside the gene matches. Germline lookup yields CDR1 MNHEY and CDR2 SMNVEV (reference sequence). CDR3 loop: CASSSPGQRIEAFF. The CDR3 DNA sequence: TGTGCCAGCTCAAGTCCGGGACAGAGGATTGAAGCTTTCTTT.

This chain uses TRBV7-9 with TRBJ2-7; weak D call: TRBD2 (6 bases). Per germline, CDR1 SEHNR and CDR2 FQNEAQ (reference sequence). V dropped 7 bases and J dropped 3 bases, with 7 bases sitting between them. The CDR3 covers 11 residues. The CDR3 reads CASMGGYEQYF. The CDR3 DNA reads TGTGCCAGCATGGGGGGCTACGAGCAGTACTTC.

A note on this clone: The sample contains more than one DNA sequence encoding this CDR3. The rearrangement uses TRBV30 and TRBJ2-6; the D is unclear. Trimming took off 1 base at V and 4 bases at J, with 5 bases between the two ends. This CDR3 comprises 13 residues. The germline gives CDR1 GTSNPN, CDR2 SVGIG (reference sequence). The DNA for the CDR3 is TGTGCCTGGAGTGGGGCCGGGGCCAACGTCCTGACTTTC. It translates to CAWSGAGANVLTF.

The chain joins TRBV14 to TRBJ2-5, with D uncertain. The CDR3 is 13 amino acids. Germline V lookup: CDR1 SGHDN, CDR2 FVKESK. Trimming cost V 4 bases and J 5 bases, with 11 bases left between them. CDR3 sequence (DNA): TGTGCCAGCAGCCGTAACCCGTTGGAGACCCAGTACTTC. Its protein product is CASSRNPLETQYF. Complete variable domain (other parts from reference TRBV14 and TRBJ2-5): EAGVTQFPSHSVIEKGQTVTLRCDPISGHDNLYWYRRVMGKEIKFLLHFVKESKQDESGMPNNRFLAERTGGTYSTLKVQPAELEDSGVYFCASSRNPLETQYFGPGTRLLVL.

The rearrangement uses TRBV15 and TRBJ1-5; D is undetermined. Germline assignment: CDR1 LNHNV and CDR2 YYDKDF (reference sequence). Trimming took off 1 base at V and 6 bases at J, with 4 bases between the two ends. This CDR3 has 12 residues. Written as DNA, the CDR3 is TGTGCCACCAGCAGAGGGACTCAGCCCCAGCATTTT. It translates to CATSRGTQPQHF.

The count of this clone is one. This chain connects TRBV11-2 to TRBJ2-7, with TRBD2 matching over 7 bases. The germline V gene encodes CDR1 SGHAT and CDR2 FQNNGV. The J segment lost 2 bases and the V segment lost 5 bases, leaving 6 bases of the junction unmatched. CDR3 length: 14 amino acids. The CDR3 reads CASSHPSGTYEQYF. CDR3 DNA sequence: TGTGCCAGCAGCCATCCTAGCGGTACCTACGAGCAGTACTTC.

V gene TRBV7-2 combines with J gene TRBJ2-1; D is perhaps TRBD1 (5 bases). The ends were cut back, 5 bases at V and 8 bases at J, with 10 bases in the middle. The germline V gene has CDR1 SGHTA and CDR2 FQGNSA. The CDR3 totals 12 residues. DNA for the CDR3: TGTGCCAGCAGCCCAGGGTTTTATGAGCAGTTCTTC. It encodes CASSPGFYEQFF.

The J gene is TRBJ2-7, the V gene TRBV4-1; D is tentatively TRBD1 or TRBD2 (5 bases each). V was cut by 3 bases and J by 5 bases, with 20 bases left in between. This CDR3 comprises 16 residues. Germline V CDR1 and CDR2: MGHRA, YSYEKL. The DNA of the CDR3 is TGCGCCAGCAGCCAGATCCAGGGTTCCCTCGGGAACGAGCAGTACTTC. Translated: CASSQIQGSLGNEQYF.

This chain links TRBV11-2 with TRBJ1-5, with TRBD1 matching 7 bases. Looked up from germline, CDR1 is SGHAT and CDR2 is FQNNGV. The CDR3 covers 15 residues. V dropped 2 bases and J dropped 5; count of bases not matched to a gene: 6. For the CDR3, the DNA is TGTGCCAGCAGCTTAACCGGGACAGAGTATCAGCCCCAGCATTTT. Amino acids: CASSLTGTEYQPQHF. The entire variable domain, with the rest obtained from reference TRBV11-2 and TRBJ1-5, is as follows: EAGVAQSPRYKIIEKRQSVAFWCNPISGHATLYWYQQILGQGPKLLIQFQNNGVVDDSQLPKDRFSAERLKGVDSTLKIQPAKLEDSAVYLCASSLTGTEYQPQHFGDGTRLSIL.

This clone was detected a few times. The CDR3 region has the DNA TGTGCCAGCACCCTCAGGGGGGGATCACCCCTCCACTTT. This translates into CASTLRGGSPLHF. V gene TRBV28 combines with J gene TRBJ1-6; the match to TRBD1 covers 7 bases. CDR3 length: 13 residues. Germline V gene lookup returns CDR1 MDHEN and CDR2 SYDVKM. Trimming cost V 7 bases and J 10 bases; bases outside gene matches: 7.

V gene TRBV18 combines with J gene TRBJ2-3; D assignment may be TRBD1 or TRBD2 (6 bases each). The V and J ends lost 1 base and 5 bases respectively, with 13 bases between them. The germline gives CDR1 KGHSH, CDR2 LQKENI. This CDR3 is built from 15 residues. The CDR3 coding sequence is TGTGCCAGCTCACCACTTGGGGGGCTGGGAGATACGCAGTATTTT. Translation: CASSPLGGLGDTQYF.

V usage is TRBV5-6 and J usage is TRBJ1-5; the D is unclear. The CDR3 covers 15 residues. Germline assignment: CDR1 SGHDT and CDR2 YYEEEE. Trimming removed 0 bases from V and 3 bases from J, with 10 bases in between. The CDR3 sequence: CASSLGQANNQPQHF. The DNA for the CDR3 is TGTGCCAGCAGCTTGGGGCAGGCTAACAATCAGCCCCAGCATTTT.

This rearrangement joins TRBV4-1 to TRBJ2-2, with a tentative D call TRBD2 (5 bases). This CDR3 region has 17 residues. V shed 4 bases and J shed 0 bases, with 15 bases lying between them. From germline, CDR1 is MGHRA and CDR2 YSYEKL. The CDR3, as DNA: TGCGCCAGCAGCCCGGTACTAATCGGGGCGAACACCGGGGAGCTGTTTTTT. Protein product: CASSPVLIGANTGELFF.

V usage is TRBV10-3 and J usage is TRBJ2-3; 8 bases agree with TRBD2. The germline CDR1 and CDR2 sequences are ENHRY and SYGVKD. The CDR3 has 14 amino acids. V was clipped by 8 bases and J by 0 bases; unmatched bases: 4. The CDR3, as DNA: TGTGCCATCGCTTCTAGCGGGAGCACAGATACGCAGTATTTT. This encodes CAIASSGSTDTQYF.

This clone occurred once. This chain connects TRBV19 to TRBJ2-1; maybe TRBD1 (6 bases). V dropped 3 bases and J dropped 10 bases, with 19 bases sitting between them. This CDR3 comprises 15 residues. CDR1 is LNHDA and CDR2 is SQIVND in the germline V gene (reference sequence). CDR3 sequence (DNA): TGTGCCAGTAGTATTGGGGGCACCATCGACGGAGAGCAGTTCTTC. Translation: CASSIGGTIDGEQFF. The whole variable domain, filled in from reference TRBV19 and TRBJ2-1, reads DGGITQSPKYLFRKEGQNVTLSCEQNLNHDAMYWYRQDPGQGLRLIYYSQIVNDFQKGDIAEGYSVSREKKESFPLTVTSAQKNPTAFYLCASSIGGTIDGEQFFGPGTRLTVL.

To note about this clone: The sample has other DNA sequences that encode this CDR3 too. The chain employs TRBV2 and TRBJ2-2; unclear D gene. The V end lost 5 bases, the J end lost 3 bases, and 7 bases lay between the germline ends. The CDR3 length is 13 residues. The germline V gene encodes CDR1 SNHLY and CDR2 FYNNEI. Here the CDR3 reads CASSTGYTGELFF. The CDR3 DNA follows: TGTGCCAGCAGTACCGGGTACACCGGGGAGCTGTTTTTT.

This rearrangement joins TRBV28 to TRBJ2-7; D may correspond to TRBD1 or TRBD2 (5 bases each). The ends were cut back, 2 bases at V and 3 bases at J, with 11 bases in the middle. The germline CDR1 and CDR2 sequences are MDHEN and SYDVKM. The CDR3 has 14 amino acids. The CDR3 loop is CASSLQGVFYEQYF. The DNA of the CDR3 is TGTGCCAGCAGTTTACAGGGAGTCTTCTACGAGCAGTACTTC. Full variable domain (remainder filled in from reference TRBV28 and TRBJ2-7): DVKVTQSSRYLVKRTGEKVFLECVQDMDHENMFWYRQDPGLGLRLIYFSYDVKMKEKGDIPEGYSVSREKKERFSLILESASTNQTSMYLCASSLQGVFYEQYFGPGTRLTVT.

This rearrangement joins TRBV6-6 to TRBJ1-1; D is unresolved. The V and J ends lost 6 bases and 5 bases respectively, with 19 bases between them. CDR1 and CDR2 from the germline V gene are MNHNY and SVGAGI (reference sequence). CDR3 length: 15 amino acids. CDR3 amino acids: CASRPGDIFGTEAFF. DNA of the CDR3: TGTGCCAGCAGGCCGGGCGACATTTTTGGAACTGAAGCTTTCTTT.

The chain uses TRBV6-5 and TRBJ1-4; maybe TRBD1 (5 bases). This CDR3 region has 16 residues. V was shortened by 0 bases and J by 7 bases, with 15 bases between the two germline ends. Germline values: CDR1 MNHEY, CDR2 SVGAGI. CDR3 in DNA: TGTGCCAGCAGTTACTCGTTCCGGGGGGGGAGTGAAAAACTGTTTTTT. Protein: CASSYSFRGGSEKLFF.

This clone appeared a few times. The gene calls are TRBV28 and TRBJ1-1, with D perhaps TRBD1 (6 bases). This CDR3 is built from 13 residues. V lost 2 bases and J lost 4, with 8 bases in between. Germline lookup yields CDR1 MDHEN and CDR2 SYDVKM. CDR3 sequence: CASSLAQGTEAFF. The CDR3 nucleotides are TGTGCCAGCAGTTTAGCACAGGGCACTGAAGCTTTCTTT.

About this clone itself: This same CDR3 is encoded by further DNA sequences in the sample. CDR3 residues: CASSISVANYGYTF. As DNA, the CDR3 is TGTGCCAGTAGTATATCGGTCGCTAACTATGGCTACACCTTC. The chain joins TRBV19 to TRBJ1-2; the D is unclear. With 2 bases removed from V and 0 bases from J, the gap between germline ends came to 7 bases. The CDR3 consists of 14 residues. The germline V gene has CDR1 LNHDA and CDR2 SQIVND (reference sequence).

The chain links TRBV6-1 to TRBJ2-3; tentatively, D is TRBD1 or TRBD2 (6 bases each). The CDR3 loop spans 14 amino acids. V was cut by 7 bases and J by 4 bases, with 15 bases left in between. Germline V gene data show CDR1 as MNHNS and CDR2 as SASEGT. The CDR3 sequence: CASKLGGSSDTQYF. CDR3 sequence (DNA): TGTGCCAGCAAGTTGGGGGGCAGTTCAGATACGCAGTATTTT.